This T cell receptor (beta chain) was recorded in a study of blood T cell repertoires in COVID-19. Study details: Some COVID-19 samples were acute and others convalescent; all came from the United States, Italy and Spain. Sample material is recorded as cDNA or gDNA derived from T cells, B-cell-depleted T cells, or PBMCs.

How the authors handled the data: How many nucleated cells were present was estimated from reference gene primer amplification. Here immunoSEQ multiplex PCR was the method, and the copy in TCRdb shows in-frame clones only, minus some. Clone size and V and J calls were adopted from that table, with D and trimming inferred from the DNA. The table lists 180,000 or so clones, roughly 88% of them singletons. The trim removed 3 bases at V and 0 bases at J, leaving 1 base unmatched. The CDR3 contains 14 residues. Germline-derived CDR1 and CDR2 are LNHNV and YYDKDF (reference sequence). This sequence was found in a woman under 40 with acute or convalescent COVID-19. The J gene is TRBJ2-7, the V gene TRBV15; TRBD2 agrees at 8 bases. Sample: peripheral blood. This chain's CDR3 is CATSSGRVSYEQYF. CDR3 DNA sequence: TGTGCCACCAGCAGCGGGAGGGTCTCCTACGAGCAGTACTTC.